A selection of T cell receptor beta chains follows, all from one sample in a study of Graves' ophthalmopathy and Graves' hyperthyroidism. Each CDR3 protein is one row after TCRdb ran MiXCR on the multiplex PCR reads. The sample contains over 150,000 distinct CDR3 sequences, roughly two fifths of which appear only once. Sequenced: peripheral blood. These receptors originate from a woman aged 40 to 49 with Graves' ophthalmopathy. The CDR3 runs from the conserved cysteine through the conserved F or W. A D gene is named only where the DNA matches it firmly. Clone size is shown for a subset of rows, as once, few, many or a class of expanded clone.

J | size | D | V | DNA | CDR3
TRBJ2-5 | - | TRBD2 | TRBV15 | TGTGCCACCAGCAGTCAGGGGCGGGAGGCACGGGAGACCCAGTACTTC | CATSSQGREARETQYF
TRBJ1-1 | many | TRBD1 | TRBV29-1 | TGCAGCGTCCCGACAGGGGGGTACACTGAAGCTTTCTTT | CSVPTGGYTEAFF
TRBJ1-5 | many | - | TRBV6-4 | TGTGCCAGCAGTGACCCCACCTGGTCAGCTTATAGCAATCAGCCCCAGCATTTT | CASSDPTWSAYSNQPQHF
TRBJ1-3 | once | - | TRBV6-1 | TGTGCCAGCAGACCCGTGGGCAGTGGAAACACCATATATTTT | CASRPVGSGNTIYF
TRBJ2-7 | - | TRBD2 | TRBV7-6 | TGTGCCAGCAGCAAGACTAGCGGGAACGAGCAGTACTTC | CASSKTSGNEQYF
TRBJ2-5 | many | - | TRBV6-1 | TGTGCCAGCAGTGGATTCGCCGGGGTGGTGGGCCAAGAGACCCAGTACTTC | CASSGFAGVVGQETQYF
TRBJ1-2 | - | TRBD1 | TRBV6-1 | TGTGCCAGCAGCCGTACAGGGGGCGCAAATGGCTACACCTTC | CASSRTGGANGYTF
TRBJ2-7 | - | - | TRBV6-2/TRBV6-3 | TGTGCCAGCAGTTCTCCGGGACGGCCCTCCTACGAGCAGTACTTC | CASSSPGRPSYEQYF
TRBJ1-2 | - | - | TRBV6-1 | TGTGCCACCTCAGACAGGATTGGCTACACCTTC | CATSDRIGYTF
TRBJ1-1 | - | - | TRBV28 | TGTGCCGAAAAGTCGGTGAACACTGAAGCTTTCTTT | CAEKSVNTEAFF
TRBJ2-7 | many | TRBD2 | TRBV30 | TGTGCCTGGAGTGTACTAGCGGGCTCCTACGAGCAGTACTTC | CAWSVLAGSYEQYF
TRBJ2-7 | - | - | TRBV24-1 | TGTGCCACCAGTGCAGGAGGGGGGGACGAGCAGTACTTC | CATSAGGGDEQYF
TRBJ2-5 | many | - | TRBV15 | TGTGCCACCGGGGAAAGAGTAGAGACCCAGTACTTC | CATGERVETQYF
TRBJ1-1 | many | - | TRBV5-1 | TGCGCCAGCAGCTTATCGATGAACACTGAAGCTTTCTTT | CASSLSMNTEAFF
TRBJ2-7 | many | TRBD2 | TRBV6-2/TRBV6-3 | TGTGCCAGCATCCGCGTAGCGGGGGGGCCCTACGAGCAGTACTTC | CASIRVAGGPYEQYF
TRBJ1-1 | many | - | TRBV12-3/TRBV12-4 | TGTGCCAGCAGGGGACAAGCGAACACTGAAGCTTTCTTT | CASRGQANTEAFF
TRBJ1-6 | many | - | TRBV7-8 | TGTGCCAGCAGCTTGGACGGAGACGATTCACCCCTCCACTTT | CASSLDGDDSPLHF
TRBJ2-7 | many | - | TRBV2 | TGTGCCTCAAACGAGGGGCTTGAGACCTACGAGCAGTACTTC | CASNEGLETYEQYF
TRBJ1-5 | many | - | TRBV7-9 | TGTGCCAGCAGCTCCGAAGGTGCCAATCAGCCCCAGCATTTT | CASSSEGANQPQHF
TRBJ1-5 | many | TRBD1 | TRBV12-3/TRBV12-4 | TGTGCCAGCAGTTTAATACAGGGGCAGCCCCAGCATTTT | CASSLIQGQPQHF
TRBJ1-6 | - | - | TRBV28 | TGTGCCAGCAGAAGGCAGTTGGTAGATAATTCACCCCTCCACTTT | CASRRQLVDNSPLHF
TRBJ2-4 | - | - | TRBV6-1 | TGTGCCAGCAGTGGTTGGACAAGAACAAACATTCAGTACTTC | CASSGWTRTNIQYF
TRBJ1-5 | many | TRBD1 | TRBV6-5 | TGTGCCAGCAGCTCGGGGTCAGGGGGCCGGCAGCCCCAGCATTTT | CASSSGSGGRQPQHF
TRBJ2-5 | - | TRBD2 | TRBV6-1 | TGTGCCAGCAGTCCCTCTGGGGCGGGAGGGGGAGAGACCCAGTACTTC | CASSPSGAGGGETQYF
TRBJ1-6 | many | - | TRBV20-1 | TGCAGTGCCGGGGTTGATTCACCCCTCCACTTT | CSAGVDSPLHF
TRBJ1-2 | many | - | TRBV27 | TGTGCCAGCAGTGGGGGAATCGGTGGCTACACCTTC | CASSGGIGGYTF
TRBJ1-1 | many | - | TRBV9 | TGTGCCAGCAGCCCTCAGGACAAACTGAACACTGAAGCTTTCTTT | CASSPQDKLNTEAFF
TRBJ1-2 | - | TRBD1 | TRBV28 | TGTGCCAGCAGCTACGGGACAGGGGGATATGGCTACACCTTC | CASSYGTGGYGYTF
TRBJ1-5 | many | - | TRBV6-1 | TGTGCCAGCAGTGAAGCGGTAAAGACAGGCAATCAGCCCCAGCATTTT | CASSEAVKTGNQPQHF
TRBJ2-7 | many | TRBD2 | TRBV7-2 | TGTGCCAGCAGCTTAGCCCGGACTAGCCTCTACGAGCAGTACTTC | CASSLARTSLYEQYF
TRBJ1-5 | many | - | TRBV10-3 | TGTGCCATTACCGGGACTGTACCTAGCAATCAGCCCCAGCATTTT | CAITGTVPSNQPQHF
TRBJ2-7 | - | - | TRBV2 | TGTGCCAGCACCGACGGGGCGAAGTACTTC | CASTDGAKYF
TRBJ2-7 | many | TRBD1 | TRBV24-1 | TGTGCCACCAGTGTTGTAGACAGGGGCTTTGACGAGCAGTACTTC | CATSVVDRGFDEQYF
TRBJ1-1 | many | - | TRBV10-3 | TGTGCCATCGGACAAAGGAACACTGAAGCTTTCTTT | CAIGQRNTEAFF
TRBJ2-7 | - | TRBD2 | TRBV12-3/TRBV12-4 | TGTGCCAGCAGTTTACAAGTGGCGGGAGGGCCTGAGCAGTACTTC | CASSLQVAGGPEQYF
TRBJ1-2 | - | - | TRBV6-2/TRBV6-3 | TGTGCCAGCAGTTACTCGAGAGGGGACTATCTATACTATGGCTACACCTTC | CASSYSRGDYLYYGYTF
TRBJ2-7 | many | - | TRBV20-1 | TGCAGTGAACGGGGGAGCTCCTACGAGCAGTACTTC | CSERGSSYEQYF
TRBJ2-7 | many | - | TRBV6-2/TRBV6-3 | TGTGCCAGCAGTTCGCCGAGTGGGAACAGCTACGAGCAGTACTTC | CASSSPSGNSYEQYF
TRBJ1-5 | - | - | TRBV20-1 | TGCAGTGCTAGGGGCGGCAGCGAAAATCAGCCCCAGCATTTT | CSARGGSENQPQHF
TRBJ1-2 | many | - | TRBV15 | TGTGCCACCAGCAGAGATTGGCGGGGTGGCTATGGCTACACCTTC | CATSRDWRGGYGYTF
TRBJ1-5 | many | - | TRBV6-5 | TGTGCCAGCAAGCCAGGGCGTAATCAGCCCCAGCATTTT | CASKPGRNQPQHF
TRBJ1-6 | many | - | TRBV2 | TGTGCCAGCAGTGTGTTGGAGAATAATTCACCCCTCCACTTT | CASSVLENNSPLHF
TRBJ2-2 | - | TRBD2 | TRBV6-1 | TGTGCCAGCAGTGAGGGGAGGGCCGGGGAGCTGTTTTTT | CASSEGRAGELFF
TRBJ2-2 | many | - | TRBV24-1 | TGTGCCACCAGTGATTTCAAGCGGCCTAACACCGGGGAGCTGTTTTTT | CATSDFKRPNTGELFF
TRBJ1-2 | few | - | TRBV6-1 | TGTGCCAGCACAGGGATCCCTAACTATGGCTACACCTTC | CASTGIPNYGYTF
TRBJ1-1 | many | - | TRBV29-1 | TGCAGCGTGGAGAGGGGCGAGGAGACTGAAGCTTTCTTT | CSVERGEETEAFF
TRBJ2-5 | - | - | TRBV7-2 | TGTGCCAGCAGCCGTTCGGAAGAGGAGACCCAGTACTTC | CASSRSEEETQYF